This is a list of T cell receptor beta chains from one sample in a study of blood T cell repertoires in COVID-19. Libraries were prepared by immunoSEQ multiplex PCR; TCRdb keeps only in-frame clonotypes and omits some of them. The sample includes over 350,000 clones, more than 75% of them seen just once. Input material: PBMCs or T cells enriched from blood (not recorded which). These receptors were obtained from a woman aged 18-35 years who had recovered from COVID-19. The CDR3 runs from the conserved cysteine through the conserved F or W. Fields, in order: clone size, V gene, D gene, J gene, CDR3 DNA, CDR3 protein. A D gene is named only where the DNA matches it firmly. Rows may omit the clone size; those that give it use once, few, many or a size class.

clone_size: NA; v_call: TRBV27; d_call: TRBD2; j_call: TRBJ2-3; cdr3_nt: TGTGCCAGCAGCCGAATAGCGGGAGGCACAGATACGCAGTATTTT; cdr3_aa: CASSRIAGGTDTQYF
clone_size: once; v_call: TRBV27; d_call: NA; j_call: TRBJ1-4; cdr3_nt: TGTGCCAGCCCCCCGGACGAGGAGGATGAAAAACTGTTTTTT; cdr3_aa: CASPPDEEDEKLFF
clone_size: NA; v_call: TRBV29-1; d_call: TRBD1; j_call: TRBJ2-4; cdr3_nt: TGCAGCGTCGGACAGGAAAGAAACATTCAGTACTTC; cdr3_aa: CSVGQERNIQYF
clone_size: NA; v_call: TRBV28; d_call: NA; j_call: TRBJ1-2; cdr3_nt: TGTGCCAGCAGTTTATTCCGGGTTGGCTATGGCTACACCTTC; cdr3_aa: CASSLFRVGYGYTF
clone_size: NA; v_call: TRBV28; d_call: NA; j_call: TRBJ1-3; cdr3_nt: TGTGCCAGCAGTTTCCCGGGTCGCCACAATCTCAATGGAAACACCATATATTTT; cdr3_aa: CASSFPGRHNLNGNTIYF
clone_size: NA; v_call: TRBV5-4; d_call: NA; j_call: TRBJ1-2; cdr3_nt: TGTGCCAGCAGCTTGGACAGGCAGGGTAACTATGGCTACACCTTC; cdr3_aa: CASSLDRQGNYGYTF
clone_size: NA; v_call: TRBV3-1/TRBV3-2; d_call: NA; j_call: TRBJ2-7; cdr3_nt: TGTGCCAGCAGCCAAGATCGAGGTCCCTCATCCTACGAGCAGTACTTC; cdr3_aa: CASSQDRGPSSYEQYF
clone_size: few; v_call: TRBV29-1; d_call: NA; j_call: TRBJ1-2; cdr3_nt: TGCAGCGTTGTCGACAGGAACTATGGCTACACCTTC; cdr3_aa: CSVVDRNYGYTF
clone_size: NA; v_call: TRBV2; d_call: NA; j_call: TRBJ1-2; cdr3_nt: TGTGCCAGCAGAGCTCGGGACACCTATGGCTACACCTTC; cdr3_aa: CASRARDTYGYTF
clone_size: NA; v_call: TRBV3-1/TRBV3-2; d_call: TRBD1; j_call: TRBJ2-3; cdr3_nt: TGTGCCAGCAGCTCCCGAGACAGGGGCCCCGGAACAACAGATACGCAGTATTTT; cdr3_aa: CASSSRDRGPGTTDTQYF
clone_size: NA; v_call: TRBV5-1; d_call: TRBD1; j_call: TRBJ2-7; cdr3_nt: TGCGCCAGCAGCTCCACGGGACAGGGATCCGAGCAGTACTTC; cdr3_aa: CASSSTGQGSEQYF
clone_size: NA; v_call: TRBV6-4; d_call: NA; j_call: TRBJ1-3; cdr3_nt: TGTGCCAGCAGTGAATCTCCCGGAAACACCATATATTTT; cdr3_aa: CASSESPGNTIYF
clone_size: few; v_call: TRBV6-5; d_call: TRBD1; j_call: TRBJ2-7; cdr3_nt: TGTGCCAGCAGCGGCACAGGGGTCTACGAGCAGTACTTC; cdr3_aa: CASSGTGVYEQYF
clone_size: NA; v_call: TRBV30; d_call: NA; j_call: TRBJ1-5; cdr3_nt: TGTGCCTGGAGTCAGGGATCGGGGGGACTCAATCAGCCCCAGCATTTT; cdr3_aa: CAWSQGSGGLNQPQHF
clone_size: NA; v_call: TRBV10-1; d_call: TRBD1; j_call: TRBJ2-5; cdr3_nt: TGCGCCAGCAGCAGGGGGACCCGAGAGACCCAGTACTTC; cdr3_aa: CASSRGTRETQYF
clone_size: NA; v_call: TRBV15; d_call: NA; j_call: TRBJ2-2; cdr3_nt: TGTGCCACCAGAGCGGTGGGGAACACCGGGGAGCTGTTTTTT; cdr3_aa: CATRAVGNTGELFF
clone_size: NA; v_call: TRBV5-6; d_call: NA; j_call: TRBJ1-2; cdr3_nt: TGTGCCAGCAGCCCAGGGGTAACGGGCTACACCTTC; cdr3_aa: CASSPGVTGYTF
clone_size: NA; v_call: TRBV7-6; d_call: NA; j_call: TRBJ1-2; cdr3_nt: TGTGCCAGCAGCATGCAGGGGTTTTATGGCTACACCTTC; cdr3_aa: CASSMQGFYGYTF